This TCR beta chain was retrieved from a study of T cell responses to AZD1222 COVID-19 vaccine. Study-wide points: Distributed over spike, vaccine-associated CD4 TCRs predominated at 160-218 and 743-854.

The protocol was immunoSEQ multiplex PCR, while the TCRdb copy is restricted to in-frame clones and leaves out a portion. The table includes some 180,000 clones, approximately 92% detected once. This clone was detected once. Its specificity is unknown. The receptor was isolated from an adult in good health. This sample comprised peripheral blood, obtained on day 0 of AZD1222 vaccination.

CDR3 in DNA: TGCGCCAGCAGCCAAGATATAGGTCTCTACGAGCAGTACTTC. Its protein product is CASSQDIGLYEQYF. The chain recombines TRBV4-1 with TRBJ2-7; D is uncertain. The germline gives CDR1 MGHRA, CDR2 YSYEKL. V lost 0 bases and J 3 bases, leaving 9 bases between the germline ends. The CDR3 is made up of 14 amino acids.